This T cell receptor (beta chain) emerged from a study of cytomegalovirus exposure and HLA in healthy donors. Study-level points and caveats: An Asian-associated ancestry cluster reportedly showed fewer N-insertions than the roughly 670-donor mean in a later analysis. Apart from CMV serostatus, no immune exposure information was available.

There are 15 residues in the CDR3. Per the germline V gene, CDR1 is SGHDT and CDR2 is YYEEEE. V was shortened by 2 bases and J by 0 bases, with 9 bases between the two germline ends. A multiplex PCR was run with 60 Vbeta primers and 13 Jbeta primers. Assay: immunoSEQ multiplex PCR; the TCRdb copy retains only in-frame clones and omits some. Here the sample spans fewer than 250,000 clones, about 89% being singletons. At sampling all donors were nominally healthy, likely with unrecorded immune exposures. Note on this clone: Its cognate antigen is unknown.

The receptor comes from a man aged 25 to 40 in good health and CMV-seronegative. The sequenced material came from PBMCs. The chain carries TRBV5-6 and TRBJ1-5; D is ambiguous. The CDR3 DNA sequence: TGTGCCAGCAGCTTTTTCTCAGGTAGCAATCAGCCCCAGCATTTT. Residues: CASSFFSGSNQPQHF.